A single sample is the source of the 32 T cell receptor beta chains below, sequenced in a study of T cell changes during pregnancy in multiple sclerosis (dated by TCRdb to between 2017 and 2020). Library generation was performed with the immunoSEQ multiplex PCR assay. The table comes from immuneACCESS by way of TCRdb, which keeps in-frame sequences with V and J called. Part of the clones is missing from these tables; in studies checked, under half for an unresolved V gene and the rest for unknown reasons. This sample has more than 50,000 clones in its table, and roughly 90% of those were observed once. In total, the top ten clones hold roughly 0.85% of the sample. Sequenced material: peripheral blood, taken before pregnancy. The receptors derive from a female donor with multiple sclerosis, enrolled in a pregnancy study.

The rearrangement links TRBV30 to TRBJ1-2; a possible D gene is TRBD1 (6 bases). The CDR3 is 14 amino acids. Trimming removed 7 bases from V and 2 bases from J, with 17 bases in between. Germline CDR1 and CDR2: GTSNPN and SVGIG (reference sequence). CDR3 sequence reads: CAFHGGGGNYGYTF. The CDR3 region has the DNA TGTGCCTTCCATGGGGGGGGCGGGAACTATGGCTACACCTTC.

V gene TRBV2 combines with J gene TRBJ2-2, with 10 bases fitting TRBD1. There are 15 residues in the CDR3. Germline lookup yields CDR1 SNHLY and CDR2 FYNNEI. V lost 5 bases and J lost 3; bases outside the gene matches: 3. The CDR3 nucleotides are TGTGCCAGCAGTAAGGACAGGGGGTACACCGGGGAGCTGTTTTTT. Translation gives CASSKDRGYTGELFF.

CDR3 nucleotides: TGTGCCAGCAGAATGACAGGGGGCCAGACCCAGTACTTC. It encodes CASRMTGGQTQYF. The chain combines TRBV6-6 with TRBJ2-5, with 10 bases that match TRBD1. Trimming took 6 bases from V and 6 from J; bases not matched to a gene: 4. The CDR3 covers 13 residues. Germline CDR1 MNHNY, CDR2 SVGAGI (reference sequence).

This chain uses TRBV6-5 with TRBJ2-7; D perhaps matches TRBD1 (5 bases). Germline V gene data show CDR1 as MNHEY and CDR2 as SVGAGI. V was pared by 2 bases and J by 3 bases, with 8 bases between. The CDR3 covers 13 residues. The CDR3 reads CASSYRGSYEQYF. The CDR3 coding sequence is TGTGCCAGCAGTTACAGGGGCAGCTACGAGCAGTACTTC.

The chain employs TRBV6-1 and TRBJ1-2; 10 nucleotides agree with TRBD1. The CDR3 totals 14 residues. Germline lookup yields CDR1 MNHNS and CDR2 SASEGT. V lost 3 bases to trimming and J lost 3 bases; unmatched junction nucleotides: 1. The chain's CDR3 is CASSETGGDYGYTF. In nucleotides, the CDR3 is TGTGCCAGCAGTGAGACAGGGGGCGACTATGGCTACACCTTC.

The chain links TRBV9 to TRBJ1-6, with D possibly matching TRBD1 (6 bases). CDR3 length: 15 amino acids. Trimming pared 3 bases from V and 2 bases from J, leaving 9 bases between. In germline, CDR1 is SGDLS, CDR2 YYNGEE. The CDR3 region has the DNA TGTGCCAGCAGCGGCCGGGACACCTATAATTCACCCCTCCACTTT. It yields the protein CASSGRDTYNSPLHF. Drawing the rest from reference TRBV9 and TRBJ1-6, the complete variable domain is DSGVTQTPKHLITATGQRVTLRCSPRSGDLSVYWYQQSLDQGLQFLIQYYNGEERAKGNILERFSAQQFPDLHSELNLSSLELGDSALYFCASSGRDTYNSPLHFGNGTRLTVT.

The chain uses TRBV7-2 and TRBJ1-1; 7 bases align to TRBD1. The CDR3 totals 17 residues. V shed 4 bases and J 1 base; nucleotides not matched to a gene: 12. Germline V gene sequence: CDR1 SGHTA, CDR2 FQGNSA. CDR3 loop: CASSSITGQATNTEAFF. The DNA for the CDR3 is TGTGCCAGCAGCTCCATAACAGGACAGGCCACGAACACTGAAGCTTTCTTT.

The chain recombines TRBV2 with TRBJ2-3; the match to TRBD2 covers 9 bases. This CDR3 region has 14 residues. CDR1 and CDR2 from the germline V gene are SNHLY and FYNNEI. Trimming at V came to 7 bases and at J to 2 bases, leaving 4 bases not matched to a gene. CDR3 DNA sequence: TGTGCCAGCAACCTAGCGGGGTCCACAGATACGCAGTATTTT. Its translation: CASNLAGSTDTQYF.

The V gene is TRBV19, the J gene TRBJ1-6; no reliable D call. Trimming stripped 10 bases from V and 7 bases from J, with 14 bases between. The germline gives CDR1 LNHDA, CDR2 SQIVND (reference sequence). This CDR3 is 13 amino acids long. The CDR3 region is CATREEGNSPLHF. Here the CDR3 DNA reads TGTGCCACCCGTGAGGAGGGAAATTCACCCCTCCACTTT.

The chain has TRBV28 and TRBJ1-6; D unclear. V shed 6 bases and J shed 12 bases, with 12 bases lying between them. CDR1 MDHEN and CDR2 SYDVKM come from the germline V gene. The CDR3 spans 12 residues. The chain's CDR3 is CASSTRVEPLHF. CDR3 bases: TGTGCCAGCAGCACTCGGGTGGAACCCCTCCACTTT. The complete variable domain, with remaining parts taken from reference TRBV28 and TRBJ1-6, reads DVKVTQSSRYLVKRTGEKVFLECVQDMDHENMFWYRQDPGLGLRLIYFSYDVKMKEKGDIPEGYSVSREKKERFSLILESASTNQTSMYLCASSTRVEPLHFGNGTRLTVT.

The genes are TRBV19 and TRBJ1-2; a weak D match, TRBD1 (6 bases). Trimming pared 2 bases from V and 2 bases from J, leaving 6 bases between. Germline V CDR1 and CDR2: LNHDA, SQIVND (reference sequence). The CDR3 is 13 residues long. CDR3 DNA: TGTGCCAGTAGTATACAGGGGAACTATGGCTACACCTTC. Its translation is CASSIQGNYGYTF.

V and J are TRBV6-5 and TRBJ1-5; possible D gene TRBD1, 5 bases. The J call may be wrong; the DNA end is better matched by TRBJ2-3. The CDR3 runs 13 residues. From germline, CDR1 is MNHEY and CDR2 SVGAGI. The CDR3, as DNA: TGTGCCAGCAGTTACAGGGGCAATCAGCCCCAGTATTTT. Amino acid sequence: CASSYRGNQPQYF.

V usage is TRBV13 and J usage is TRBJ2-7, with 9 positions matching TRBD1. CDR3 length: 14 amino acids. Per germline, CDR1 PRHDT and CDR2 FYEKMQ (reference sequence). After removal of 5 bases from V and 5 bases from J, the junction contained 7 bases not matched to a gene. DNA of the CDR3: TGTGCCAGCAGCAGTACAGGGGGCTGGAACGAGCAGTACTTC. It specifies CASSSTGGWNEQYF. Full variable domain (missing parts from reference TRBV13 and TRBJ2-7): AAGVIQSPRHLIKEKRETATLKCYPIPRHDTVYWYQQGPGQDPQFLISFYEKMQSDKGSIPDRFSAQQFSDYHSELNMSSLELGDSALYFCASSSTGGWNEQYFGPGTRLTVT.

The chain couples TRBV10-3 to TRBJ1-6; 7 nucleotides align to TRBD1. The V gene's germline CDR1 is ENHRY and CDR2 SYGVKD. Losses at the gene ends were 10 bases for V and 5 bases for J; bases not matched to a gene: 8. CDR3 size: 14 residues. CDR3 sequence: CATNRGADNSPLHF. The CDR3 DNA reads TGTGCCACGAACAGGGGCGCGGATAATTCACCCCTCCACTTT.

This clone was observed once. This chain uses TRBV18 with TRBJ2-5; D is undetermined. V was clipped by 3 bases and J by 4 bases, with 9 bases between them. This CDR3 has 13 residues. The germline V gene has CDR1 KGHSH and CDR2 LQKENI. The chain's CDR3 is CASSPEIVETQYF. DNA of the CDR3: TGTGCCAGCTCACCGGAGATCGTAGAGACCCAGTACTTC.

V usage is TRBV11-3 and J usage is TRBJ1-3, with D perhaps matching TRBD1 (5 bases). Germline V CDR1 and CDR2: SGHNT, YENEEA. The V and J ends lost 0 bases and 4 bases respectively, with 10 bases between them. The CDR3 length is 15 residues. The CDR3 here is CASSLEKGSGNTIYF. The DNA for the CDR3 is TGTGCCAGCAGCTTAGAAAAGGGGTCGGGAAACACCATATATTTT.

The chain is built from TRBV11-2 and TRBJ2-7, with TRBD1 identical over 10 bases. The V and J ends lost 3 bases and 5 bases, in that order; junction bases with no gene match: 7. CDR3 size: 15 residues. CDR1 SGHAT and CDR2 FQNNGV come from the germline V gene. The CDR3 bases are TGTGCCAGCAGCTTGGGACAGGGGAAAATCGACGAGCAGTACTTC. Translated: CASSLGQGKIDEQYF.

This chain connects TRBV19 to TRBJ1-6; 7 bases are shared with TRBD1. Germline trimming cut 6 bases from V and 7 bases from J; bases unmatched to any gene: 9. Germline CDR1 and CDR2: LNHDA and SQIVND (reference sequence). The CDR3 has 15 amino acids. The CDR3 coding sequence is TGTGCCAGTAGACAGGAGGGACAGCCCAATTCACCCCTCCACTTT. The encoded protein is CASRQEGQPNSPLHF.

The chain uses TRBV7-2 and TRBJ2-7; D not resolved. Germline V CDR1 and CDR2: SGHTA, FQGNSA. This CDR3 contains 12 residues. Trimming shortened V by 3 bases and J by 1 base, and 4 bases separated the two germline ends. CDR3 sequence: CASSFPSYEQYF. The CDR3 coding sequence is TGTGCCAGCAGCTTCCCTTCCTACGAGCAGTACTTC.

The rearrangement joins TRBV19 to TRBJ2-5; TRBD2 matches at 7 bases. Germline CDR1 is LNHDA and CDR2 is SQIVND (reference sequence). V shed 4 bases, J shed 2 bases, and the junction held 13 bases outside the gene matches. The CDR3 contains 17 residues. CDR3 sequence reads: CASSTRMGQRGQETQYF. The CDR3 coding sequence is TGTGCCAGTAGTACCCGCATGGGTCAGCGGGGTCAAGAGACCCAGTACTTC.

The J gene is TRBJ1-4, the V gene TRBV30; TRBD1 is a possible D gene (5 bases). V was trimmed by 4 bases and J by 10 bases, leaving 19 bases between them. CDR1 and CDR2 from the germline V gene are GTSNPN and SVGIG (reference sequence). This CDR3 is built from 14 residues. The DNA of the CDR3 is TGTGCCTGGACTTTCTCCGGGGGTCAGGGAAAACTGTTTTTT. This codes for CAWTFSGGQGKLFF.

This clone has a single count. The chain has TRBV12-5 and TRBJ1-1; the match to TRBD1 covers 7 bases. The CDR3 runs to 15 residues. CDR1 LGHNT and CDR2 FRNRAP come from the germline V gene. V gave up 6 bases and J gave up 3 bases; unmatched junction bases: 10. CDR3 in amino acids: CASGKGQAGDTEAFF. In nucleotides, the CDR3 is TGTGCTAGTGGAAAAGGACAGGCGGGTGACACTGAAGCTTTCTTT.

The V and J genes are TRBV2 and TRBJ1-5, with a weak D call TRBD1 (5 bases). The CDR3 runs to 15 residues. V was trimmed by 4 bases and J by 0 bases, leaving 10 bases between them. Germline V gene sequence: CDR1 SNHLY, CDR2 FYNNEI. In nucleotides, the CDR3 is TGTGCCAGCAGTGTAGGGGTTTATAGCAATCAGCCCCAGCATTTT. Translated: CASSVGVYSNQPQHF.

This clone was seen a single time. The chain links TRBV11-2 to TRBJ1-2; TRBD1 matches 10 bases. This CDR3 is built from 15 residues. Germline V gene lookup returns CDR1 SGHAT and CDR2 FQNNGV. V lost 3 bases, J lost 3 bases, and 4 bases stayed unmatched. The CDR3: CASSFTGTGDYGYTF. CDR3 nucleotide sequence: TGTGCCAGCAGCTTCACCGGGACAGGGGACTATGGCTACACCTTC.

V gene TRBV7-9 combines with J gene TRBJ2-7; 9 bases align to TRBD2. The CDR3 length is 17 residues. CDR1 and CDR2 (germline): SEHNR, FQNEAQ (reference sequence). The V gene end was trimmed by 0 bases and the J gene end by 3 bases; junction bases not matched to a gene: 9. The CDR3 loop reads CASSLAHIAGAVYEQYF. As DNA, the CDR3 is TGTGCCAGCAGCTTAGCGCACATAGCGGGGGCTGTCTACGAGCAGTACTTC.

The chain combines TRBV11-2 with TRBJ1-2; TRBD1 agrees at 7 bases. J lost 5 bases, V lost 2 bases, and 17 bases had no gene match. Germline CDR1 and CDR2: SGHAT and FQNNGV. This CDR3 spans 18 amino acids. CDR3 in DNA: TGTGCCAGCAGCTTATTTGGCCGGGGCGGAGGGGGCTTATATGGCTACACCTTC. As protein: CASSLFGRGGGGLYGYTF.

The chain links TRBV18 to TRBJ1-2; D may be TRBD1 (6 bases). Looked up from germline, CDR1 is KGHSH and CDR2 is LQKENI. The V end lost 8 bases, the J end lost 4 bases, and 20 bases lay between the germline ends. There are 15 residues in the CDR3. CDR3: CASRQTDDRSYGYTF. The CDR3 coding sequence is TGTGCCAGCCGACAAACCGATGACAGGTCCTATGGCTACACCTTC.

The chain employs TRBV4-3 and TRBJ2-2; D not resolved. The CDR3 loop spans 15 amino acids. Germline V CDR1 and CDR2: LGHNA, YSLEER. Trimming pared 4 bases from V and 3 bases from J, leaving 12 bases between. The CDR3 DNA follows: TGCGCCAGCAGCCGCTGGGCTGATGACACCGGGGAGCTGTTTTTT. Protein: CASSRWADDTGELFF.

The chain links TRBV7-9 to TRBJ2-1; D ambiguous. The germline CDR1 and CDR2 sequences are SEHNR and FQNEAQ (reference sequence). V was trimmed by 8 bases and J by 9 bases, leaving 14 bases between them. This CDR3 is built from 12 residues. The CDR3 sequence: CASGLVIGEQFF. The CDR3, as DNA: TGTGCCAGCGGCCTAGTCATCGGTGAGCAGTTCTTC. Drawing the rest from reference TRBV7-9 and TRBJ2-1, the complete variable domain is DTGVSQNPRHKITKRGQNVTFRCDPISEHNRLYWYRQTLGQGPEFLTYFQNEAQLEKSRLLSDRFSAERPKGSFSTLEIQRTEQGDSAMYLCASGLVIGEQFFGPGTRLTVL.

V is TRBV2 and J is TRBJ2-5, with D unresolved. CDR1 is SNHLY and CDR2 is FYNNEI in the germline V gene. CDR3 length equals 15 residues. V was clipped by 0 bases and J by 0 bases, with 8 bases between them. The CDR3 protein is CASSEARKNQETQYF. The CDR3 nucleotides are TGTGCCAGCAGTGAAGCGCGAAAGAACCAAGAGACCCAGTACTTC.

V usage is TRBV4-3 and J usage is TRBJ2-1, with 8 nucleotides matching TRBD2. CDR3 size: 17 residues. V shed 3 bases and J 7 bases; nucleotides not matched to a gene: 14. CDR1 is LGHNA, CDR2 YSLEER, per germline. CDR3 sequence: CASSQDPALAGRNEQFF. In DNA form, the CDR3 reads TGCGCCAGCAGCCAGGACCCTGCATTAGCGGGGAGGAATGAGCAGTTCTTC.

The chain combines TRBV4-3 with TRBJ2-3, with 7 bases identical to TRBD1. CDR3 length equals 14 residues. With V trimmed by 4 bases and J by 1 base, 2 bases remained unmatched. Looked up from germline, CDR1 is LGHNA and CDR2 is YSLEER. CDR3 region: CASSPGQGTDTQYF. CDR3 coding DNA: TGCGCCAGCAGCCCCGGACAGGGCACAGATACGCAGTATTTT.